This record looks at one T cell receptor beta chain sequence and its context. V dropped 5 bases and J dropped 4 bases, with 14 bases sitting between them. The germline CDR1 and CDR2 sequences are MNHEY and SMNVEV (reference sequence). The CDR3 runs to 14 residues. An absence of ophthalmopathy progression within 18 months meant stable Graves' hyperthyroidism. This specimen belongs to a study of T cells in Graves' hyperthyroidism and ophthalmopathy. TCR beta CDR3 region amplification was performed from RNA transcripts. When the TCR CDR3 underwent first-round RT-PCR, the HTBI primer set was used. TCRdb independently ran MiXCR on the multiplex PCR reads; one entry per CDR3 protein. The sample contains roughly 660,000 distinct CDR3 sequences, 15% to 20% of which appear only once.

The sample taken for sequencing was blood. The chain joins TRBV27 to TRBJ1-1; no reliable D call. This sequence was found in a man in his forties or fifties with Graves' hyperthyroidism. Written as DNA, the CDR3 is TGTGCCAGCAGTCCCGGGGAGGGTGCCACTGAAGCTTTCTTT. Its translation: CASSPGEGATEAFF.